This T cell receptor (beta chain) is drawn from a study of vaccination and CD4 T cells after COVID-19. Overall study: Samples after vaccination came a median approximately 73 days past dose two, ranging 14 to 241. Cells received overlapping spike peptides from SARS-CoV-2, HCoV-NL63, HCoV-OC43 and HCoV-229E as stimulation.

The sample holds one count of this clonotype. Its antigen is not known. An Oncomine TCR Beta short-read assay was used to sequence the DNA from cultured CD4+ T cells. TCRdb processed the PCR reads anew with MiXCR; each CDR3 protein has one entry. The table includes 25,000 to 30,000 distinct CDR3 sequences, approximately 62% detected once. Sample treatment: approximately 9-day PBMC culture with coronavirus spike peptide pools or control peptides (ViraFEST assay). T cells were expanded with peptide pools, and expanded clonotypes were identified by TCR sequencing. Per the germline V gene, CDR1 is LGHNA and CDR2 is YNFKEQ. CDR3 length: 15 amino acids. Trimming removed 0 bases from V and 3 bases from J, with 12 bases in between.

The sample here was CD4+ T cells from blood, cultured in vitro, taken after SARS-CoV-2 vaccination. The J gene is TRBJ2-7, the V gene TRBV4-2; no clear D gene. The sequence was obtained from a human donor who received a COVID-19 vaccine. DNA of the CDR3: TGTGCCAGCAGCCAAGATAAGGAACTGCACTACGAGCAGTACTTC. This encodes CASSQDKELHYEQYF.